The following is a T cell receptor beta chain sequence with its context. The antigen is undetermined. These data are taken from a study of cytomegalovirus exposure and HLA in healthy donors. Overall study: Later analysis reported that the roughly 120 validation repertoires shared the platform of the roughly 680 first-cohort repertoires. General study findings and limits: Published work reported that the classifier diagnosed cytomegalovirus status with high specificity and sensitivity. TCR beta chains numbering 164 were designated cytomegalovirus-associated.

Profiling relied on immunoSEQ multiplex PCR, and the TCRdb table lists in-frame clones only, not all of them. There are fewer than 200,000 clones in the sample; 90% to 97% occur only once, and roughly 0.83% lies in the top ten. The J segment lost 2 bases and the V segment lost 2 bases, leaving 9 bases of the junction unmatched. CDR3 length: 16 residues. The germline V gene encodes CDR1 SEHNR and CDR2 FQNEAQ (reference sequence). This sequence joins TRBV7-9 and TRBJ2-7; 7 bases agree with TRBD1. The sequenced sample was PBMCs. This sequence originates from a young woman in good health and CMV-seronegative. CDR3: CASSLTQGSRTYEQYF. The CDR3 DNA is TGTGCCAGCAGCTTAACACAGGGGTCGCGGACCTACGAGCAGTACTTC.